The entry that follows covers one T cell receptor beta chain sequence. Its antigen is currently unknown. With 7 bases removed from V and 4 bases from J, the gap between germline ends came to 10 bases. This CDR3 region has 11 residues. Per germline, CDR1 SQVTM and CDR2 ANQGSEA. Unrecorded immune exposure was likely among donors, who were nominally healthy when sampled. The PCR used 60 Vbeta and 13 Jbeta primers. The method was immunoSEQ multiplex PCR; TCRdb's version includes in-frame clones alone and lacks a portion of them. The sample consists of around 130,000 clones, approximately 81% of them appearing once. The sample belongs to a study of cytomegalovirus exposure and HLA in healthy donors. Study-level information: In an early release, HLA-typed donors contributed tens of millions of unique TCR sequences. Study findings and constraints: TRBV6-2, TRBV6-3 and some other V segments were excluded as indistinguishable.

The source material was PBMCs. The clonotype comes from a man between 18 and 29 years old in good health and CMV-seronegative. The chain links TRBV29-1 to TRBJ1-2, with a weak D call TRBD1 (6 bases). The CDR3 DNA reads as TGCAGCGCCAGGGGTAGCTATGGCTACACCTTC. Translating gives CSARGSYGYTF.